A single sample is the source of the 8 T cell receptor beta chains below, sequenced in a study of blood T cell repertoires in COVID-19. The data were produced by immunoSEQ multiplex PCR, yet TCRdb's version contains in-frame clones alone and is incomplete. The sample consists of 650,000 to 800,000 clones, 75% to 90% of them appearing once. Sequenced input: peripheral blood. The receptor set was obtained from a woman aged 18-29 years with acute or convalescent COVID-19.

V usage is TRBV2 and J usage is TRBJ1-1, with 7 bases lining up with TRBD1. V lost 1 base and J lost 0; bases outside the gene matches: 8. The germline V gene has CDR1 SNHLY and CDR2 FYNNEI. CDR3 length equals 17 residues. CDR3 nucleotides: TGTGCCAGCAGTGAAGAGACAGGGATGGGGTTGAACACTGAAGCTTTCTTT. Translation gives CASSEETGMGLNTEAFF.

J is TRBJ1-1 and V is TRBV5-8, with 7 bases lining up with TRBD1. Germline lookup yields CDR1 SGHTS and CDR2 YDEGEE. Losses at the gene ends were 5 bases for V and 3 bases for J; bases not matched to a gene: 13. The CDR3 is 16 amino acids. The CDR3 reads CASRLGGRPTYTEAFF. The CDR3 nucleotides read TGTGCCAGCAGATTAGGGGGCCGGCCTACCTACACTGAAGCTTTCTTT. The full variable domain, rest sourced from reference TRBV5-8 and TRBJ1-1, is EAGVTQSPTHLIKTRGQQATLRCSPISGHTSVYWYQQALGLGLQFLLWYDEGEERNRGNFPPRFSGRQFPNYSSELNVNALELEDSALYLCASRLGGRPTYTEAFFGQGTRLTVV.

The CDR3 region has the DNA TGTGCCTGGGCGGAGGGACTATTAAACACCATATATTTT. Its translation: CAWAEGLLNTIYF. The rearrangement uses TRBV30 and TRBJ1-3; D perhaps matches TRBD1 (5 bases). V lost 5 bases, J lost 6 bases, and 14 bases lay in between. In germline, CDR1 is GTSNPN, CDR2 SVGIG (reference sequence). There are 13 residues in the CDR3. Full variable domain (remainder filled in from reference TRBV30 and TRBJ1-3): SQTIHQWPATLVQPVGSPLSLECTVEGTSNPNLYWYRQAAGRGLQLLFYSVGIGQISSEVPQNLSASRPQDRQFILSSKKLLLSDSGFYLCAWAEGLLNTIYFGEGSWLTVV.

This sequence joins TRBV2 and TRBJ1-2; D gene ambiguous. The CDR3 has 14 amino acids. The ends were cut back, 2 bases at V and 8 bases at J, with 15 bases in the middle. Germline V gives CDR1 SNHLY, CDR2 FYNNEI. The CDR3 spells CASSESVISGGYTF. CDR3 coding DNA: TGTGCCAGCAGTGAAAGCGTAATTTCGGGAGGCTACACCTTC.

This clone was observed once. Here the CDR3 reads CSVVSGQEGPEQYF. CDR3 DNA sequence: TGCAGCGTTGTTTCGGGACAGGAGGGTCCCGAGCAGTACTTC. This chain joins TRBV29-1 and TRBJ2-7, with TRBD1 identical over 8 bases. CDR1 and CDR2 (germline): SQVTM, ANQGSEA. V trimming: 4 bases; J trimming: 6 bases; junction bases outside the gene matches: 11. The CDR3 contains 14 residues.

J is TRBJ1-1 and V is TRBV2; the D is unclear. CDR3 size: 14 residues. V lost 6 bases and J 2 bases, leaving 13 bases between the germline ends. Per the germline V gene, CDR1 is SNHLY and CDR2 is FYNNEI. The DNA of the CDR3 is TGTGCCAGCAGCGCGACATACCTTAACACTGAAGCTTTCTTT. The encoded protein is CASSATYLNTEAFF.

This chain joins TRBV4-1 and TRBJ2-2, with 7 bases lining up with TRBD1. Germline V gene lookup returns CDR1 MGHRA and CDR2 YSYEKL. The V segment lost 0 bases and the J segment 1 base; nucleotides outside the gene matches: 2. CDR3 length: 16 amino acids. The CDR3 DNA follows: TGCGCCAGCAGCCAAGACCCAGGGGGGAACACCGGGGAGCTGTTTTTT. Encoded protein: CASSQDPGGNTGELFF.

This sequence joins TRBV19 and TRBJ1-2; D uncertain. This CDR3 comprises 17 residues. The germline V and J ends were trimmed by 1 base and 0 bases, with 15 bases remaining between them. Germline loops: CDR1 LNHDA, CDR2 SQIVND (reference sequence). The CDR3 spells CASSIVFRTDPNYGYTF. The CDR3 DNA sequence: TGTGCCAGTAGTATAGTCTTCCGGACTGACCCTAACTATGGCTACACCTTC.